The 14 T cell receptor beta chains below were found in one sample sequenced in a study of immune evolution from preneoplasia to lung adenocarcinoma. TCRdb's copy holds only in-frame clones and misses some; the assay was immunoSEQ multiplex PCR. The sample holds 6,000 to 9,500 clones, about two thirds seen once. Sequencing was performed on FFPE lung adenocarcinoma in situ tissue. The receptors come from an older donor with lung adenocarcinoma. Some clones in this sample may be carry-over from other donors' samples.

This clone was recorded a few times. The V and J genes are TRBV10-3 and TRBJ1-4, with no clear D. Germline CDR1 is ENHRY and CDR2 is SYGVKD. CDR3 length: 13 residues. Trimming removed 6 bases from V and 5 bases from J, with 10 bases in between. CDR3 nucleotides: TGTGCCATCAGAACTGCCTTAAATGAAAAACTGTTTTTT. Translation: CAIRTALNEKLFF.

This clone has more than one count but fewer than ten. V gene TRBV28 combines with J gene TRBJ2-4; 7 nucleotides align to TRBD1. V lost 8 bases to trimming and J lost 6 bases; unmatched junction nucleotides: 1. The CDR3 contains 11 residues. Germline CDR1 reads MDHEN; CDR2 reads SYDVKM. The CDR3 sequence is CASRDRNIQYF. CDR3 sequence (DNA): TGTGCCAGCCGGGACAGAAACATTCAGTACTTC.

V and J are TRBV19 and TRBJ1-1, with 8 bases that match TRBD1. Germline trimming cut 5 bases from V and 2 bases from J; bases unmatched to any gene: 4. The CDR3 contains 14 residues. CDR1 and CDR2 (germline): LNHDA, SQIVND (reference sequence). Written as DNA, the CDR3 is TGTGCCAGTAGTCTAGGACAGGGTAACACTGAAGCTTTCTTT. Translation gives CASSLGQGNTEAFF.

V and J are TRBV6-1 and TRBJ1-4; 10 bases align to TRBD1. Trimming cost V 4 bases and J 8 bases; bases outside gene matches: 4. CDR1 and CDR2 (germline): MNHNS, SASEGT. The CDR3 loop spans 14 amino acids. The CDR3 spells CASSVGTGVEKLFF. The CDR3 nucleotides read TGTGCCAGCAGTGTCGGGACAGGGGTGGAAAAACTGTTTTTT.

Points on this clone: Different DNA sequences within this sample yield the same CDR3. The gene calls are TRBV6-1 and TRBJ2-2; D is perhaps TRBD2 (5 bases). Per germline, CDR1 MNHNS and CDR2 SASEGT. Trimming left V 1 base short and J 4 bases short, with 10 bases between. This CDR3 has 15 amino acids. CDR3 in DNA: TGTGCCAGCAGTGAAGGGGGAGCGTTCACCGGGGAGCTGTTTTTT. Translation gives CASSEGGAFTGELFF.

V is TRBV7-9 and J is TRBJ2-1, with 9 positions matching TRBD1. Germline V gives CDR1 SEHNR, CDR2 FQNEAQ (reference sequence). The CDR3 is 16 amino acids. J lost 5 bases, V lost 3 bases, and 8 bases had no gene match. CDR3 sequence reads: CASSFPPGQGNNEQFF. The CDR3, as DNA: TGTGCCAGCAGCTTTCCGCCGGGACAGGGCAACAATGAGCAGTTCTTC.

V gene TRBV30 combines with J gene TRBJ1-2; D might be TRBD1 (5 bases). The germline gives CDR1 GTSNPN, CDR2 SVGIG (reference sequence). Trimming removed 2 bases from V and 8 bases from J, with 18 bases in between. This CDR3 contains 14 residues. The CDR3 reads CAWSPYRQSGGYTF. The CDR3 DNA is TGTGCCTGGAGTCCTTATAGACAGTCGGGCGGCTACACCTTC.

This clone was counted between two and nine times. The rearrangement uses TRBV19 and TRBJ1-1, with TRBD1 as a possible D gene (6 bases). The CDR3 has 14 amino acids. Germline V lookup: CDR1 LNHDA, CDR2 SQIVND (reference sequence). Between the trimmed V and J ends, which lost 1 base and 4 bases, there was a span of 10 bases. The CDR3 here is CASSIGGGVTEAFF. CDR3 bases: TGTGCCAGTAGTATAGGAGGGGGGGTCACTGAAGCTTTCTTT.

On this clone: Other DNA sequences of this sample code for an identical CDR3. The chain recombines TRBV7-3 with TRBJ2-1; TRBD1 matches 9 bases. The CDR3 sequence is 14 residues long. Germline CDR1 is SGHTA and CDR2 is FQGTGA. Trimming removed 5 bases from V and 6 bases from J; junction bases left unmatched: 5. Here the CDR3 DNA reads TGTGCCAGCAGCCCCGGGACAGGGAGCAATGAGCAGTTCTTC. Amino acid sequence: CASSPGTGSNEQFF.

This clone was recorded only once. The chain recombines TRBV11-2 with TRBJ2-3; D remains ambiguous. Per germline, CDR1 SGHAT and CDR2 FQNNGV. Trimming took 5 bases from V and 2 from J, leaving 5 bases between them. The CDR3 is made up of 12 amino acids. The CDR3 bases are TGTGCCAGCAGCCCATACACAGATACGCAGTATTTT. This gives the protein CASSPYTDTQYF.

This sequence joins TRBV2 and TRBJ2-2, with 13 bases fitting TRBD2. CDR3 length: 15 residues. Trimming cost V 4 bases and J 6 bases; bases outside gene matches: 2. The germline gives CDR1 SNHLY, CDR2 FYNNEI. CDR3 in amino acids: CASSGTSGSPGELFF. In DNA form, the CDR3 reads TGTGCCAGCAGTGGGACTAGCGGGAGCCCCGGGGAGCTGTTTTTT.

This clone was detected a few times. The chain employs TRBV7-9 and TRBJ1-1; D is ambiguous. Germline-derived CDR1 and CDR2 are SEHNR and FQNEAQ (reference sequence). V lost 5 bases, J lost 1 base, and 11 bases lay in between. This CDR3 spans 14 amino acids. The CDR3 coding sequence is TGTGCCAGCAGCCCCGGATGGGAGAACACTGAAGCTTTCTTT. It is translated as CASSPGWENTEAFF.

In DNA form, the CDR3 reads TGTGCTAGTGGTCGATACGGGTTCACCGGGGAGCTGTTTTTT. Translated: CASGRYGFTGELFF. The V call is TRBV12-5, the J call TRBJ2-2; D not certain. V gave up 5 bases and J gave up 4 bases, with 11 bases separating them. The CDR3 covers 14 residues. Looked up from germline, CDR1 is LGHNT and CDR2 is FRNRAP. Full variable domain (outside the CDR3, taken from reference TRBV12-5 and TRBJ2-2): DARVTQTPRHKVTEMGQEVTMRCQPILGHNTVFWYRQTMMQGLELLAYFRNRAPLDDSGMPKDRFSAEMPDATLATLKIQPSEPRDSAVYFCASGRYGFTGELFFGEGSRLTVL.

This clone was detected once. The chain links TRBV16 to TRBJ2-5; 8 bases map to TRBD1. Germline assignment: CDR1 KGHSY and CDR2 FQNENV. The CDR3 is made up of 16 amino acids. V dropped 6 bases and J dropped 5; count of bases not matched to a gene: 14. Written as DNA, the CDR3 is TGTGCCAGCAGACACAGAGGGACAGGCCCGGAGGAGACCCAGTACTTC. Its protein product is CASRHRGTGPEETQYF.